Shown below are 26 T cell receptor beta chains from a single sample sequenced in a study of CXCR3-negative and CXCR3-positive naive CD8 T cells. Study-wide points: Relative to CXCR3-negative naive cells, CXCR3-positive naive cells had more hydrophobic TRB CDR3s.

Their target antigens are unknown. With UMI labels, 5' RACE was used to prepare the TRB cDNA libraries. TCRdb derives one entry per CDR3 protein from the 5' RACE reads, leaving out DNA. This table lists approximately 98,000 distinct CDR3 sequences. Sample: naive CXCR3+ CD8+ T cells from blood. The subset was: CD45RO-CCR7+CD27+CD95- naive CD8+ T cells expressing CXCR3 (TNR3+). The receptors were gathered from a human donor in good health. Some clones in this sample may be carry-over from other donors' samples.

CDR3 loop: CSVDWPSTEAFF. The V and J genes are TRBV29-1 and TRBJ1-1. The V gene's germline CDR1 is SQVTM and CDR2 ANQGSEA. The length of the CDR3 is 12 residues.

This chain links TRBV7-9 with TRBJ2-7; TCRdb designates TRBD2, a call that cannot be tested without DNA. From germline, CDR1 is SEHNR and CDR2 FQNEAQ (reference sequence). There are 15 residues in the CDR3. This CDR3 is CASSLALAGSYEQYF.

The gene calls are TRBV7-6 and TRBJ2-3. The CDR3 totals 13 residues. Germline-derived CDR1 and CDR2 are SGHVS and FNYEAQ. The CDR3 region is CASSSTLTDTQYF. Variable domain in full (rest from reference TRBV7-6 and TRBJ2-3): GAGVSQSPRYKVTKRGQDVALRCDPISGHVSLYWYRQALGQGPEFLTYFNYEAQQDKSGLPNDRFSAERPEGSISTLTIQRTEQRDSAMYRCASSSTLTDTQYFGPGTRLTVL.

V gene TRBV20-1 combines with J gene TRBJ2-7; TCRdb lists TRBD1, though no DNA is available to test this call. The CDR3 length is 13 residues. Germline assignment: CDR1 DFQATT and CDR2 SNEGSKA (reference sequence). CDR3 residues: CSARPPQSYEQYF.

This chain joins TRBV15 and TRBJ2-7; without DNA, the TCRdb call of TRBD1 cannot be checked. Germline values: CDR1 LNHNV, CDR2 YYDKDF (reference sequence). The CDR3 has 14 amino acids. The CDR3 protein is CATSDDRAAYEQYF.

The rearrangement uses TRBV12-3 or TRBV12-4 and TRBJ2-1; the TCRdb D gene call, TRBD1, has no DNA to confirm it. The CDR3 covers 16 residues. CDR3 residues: CASTETGTGGYNEQFF.

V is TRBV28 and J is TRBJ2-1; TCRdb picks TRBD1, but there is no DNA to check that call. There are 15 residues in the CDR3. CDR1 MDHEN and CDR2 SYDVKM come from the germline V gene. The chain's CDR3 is CASSFSPTGVNEQFF. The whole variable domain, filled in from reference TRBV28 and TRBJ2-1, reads DVKVTQSSRYLVKRTGEKVFLECVQDMDHENMFWYRQDPGLGLRLIYFSYDVKMKEKGDIPEGYSVSREKKERFSLILESASTNQTSMYLCASSFSPTGVNEQFFGPGTRLTVL.

CDR3 in amino acids: CASSVGDRAYEQYF. The chain recombines TRBV9 with TRBJ2-7; the D gene TCRdb calls, TRBD1, cannot be checked with no DNA. The CDR3 covers 14 residues. Germline loops: CDR1 SGDLS, CDR2 YYNGEE.

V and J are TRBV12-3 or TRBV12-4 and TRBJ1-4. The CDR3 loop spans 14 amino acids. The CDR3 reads CASSLRHRDEKLFF.

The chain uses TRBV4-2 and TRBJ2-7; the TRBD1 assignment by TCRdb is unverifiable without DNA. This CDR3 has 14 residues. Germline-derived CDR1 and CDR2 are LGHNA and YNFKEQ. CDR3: CASSSPGRGYEQYF.

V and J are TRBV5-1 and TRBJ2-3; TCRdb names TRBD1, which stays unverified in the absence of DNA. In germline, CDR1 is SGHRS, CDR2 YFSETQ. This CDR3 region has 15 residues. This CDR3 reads CASIRQDPILDTQYF.

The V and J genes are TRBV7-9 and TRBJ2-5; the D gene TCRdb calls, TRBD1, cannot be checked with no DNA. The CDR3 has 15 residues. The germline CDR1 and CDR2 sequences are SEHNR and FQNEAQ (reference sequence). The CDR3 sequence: CASSVGTGAQETQYF.

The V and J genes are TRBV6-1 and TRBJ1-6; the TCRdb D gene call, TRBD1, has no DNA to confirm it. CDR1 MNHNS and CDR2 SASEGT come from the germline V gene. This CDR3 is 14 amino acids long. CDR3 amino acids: CASSPGTPSSPLHF.

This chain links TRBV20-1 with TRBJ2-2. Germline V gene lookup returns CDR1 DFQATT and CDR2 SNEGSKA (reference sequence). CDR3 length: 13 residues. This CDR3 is CSLAVANTGELFF.

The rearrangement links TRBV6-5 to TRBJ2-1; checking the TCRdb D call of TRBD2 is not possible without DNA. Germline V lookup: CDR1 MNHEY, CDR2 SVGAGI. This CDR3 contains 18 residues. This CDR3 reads CASRVLAGPPPGYNEQFF.

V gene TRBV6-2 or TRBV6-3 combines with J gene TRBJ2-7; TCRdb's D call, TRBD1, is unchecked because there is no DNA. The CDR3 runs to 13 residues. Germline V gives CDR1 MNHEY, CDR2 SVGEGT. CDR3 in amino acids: CASRFLDSYEQYF.

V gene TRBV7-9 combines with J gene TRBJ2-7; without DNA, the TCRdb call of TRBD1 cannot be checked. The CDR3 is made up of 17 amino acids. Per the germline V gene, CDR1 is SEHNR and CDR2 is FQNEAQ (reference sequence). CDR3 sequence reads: CASSHTGDSLIFYEQYF.

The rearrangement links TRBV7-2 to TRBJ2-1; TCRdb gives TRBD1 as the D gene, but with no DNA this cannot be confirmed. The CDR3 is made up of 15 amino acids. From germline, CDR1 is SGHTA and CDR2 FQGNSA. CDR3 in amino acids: CASSSKGQGYNEQFF. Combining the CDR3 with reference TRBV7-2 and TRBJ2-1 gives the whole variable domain GAGVSQSPSNKVTEKGKDVELRCDPISGHTALYWYRQSLGQGLEFLIYFQGNSAPDKSGLPSDRFSAERTGGSVSTLTIQRTQQEDSAVYLCASSSKGQGYNEQFFGPGTRLTVL.

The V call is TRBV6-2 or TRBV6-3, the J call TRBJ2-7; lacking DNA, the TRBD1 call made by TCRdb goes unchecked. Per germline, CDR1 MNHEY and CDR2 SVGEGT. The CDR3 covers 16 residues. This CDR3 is CASSYSKVTGVHEQYF.

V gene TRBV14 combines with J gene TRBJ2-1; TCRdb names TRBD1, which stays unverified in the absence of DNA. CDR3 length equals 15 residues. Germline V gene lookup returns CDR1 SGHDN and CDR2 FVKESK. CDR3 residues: CASSQAQMAINEQFF.

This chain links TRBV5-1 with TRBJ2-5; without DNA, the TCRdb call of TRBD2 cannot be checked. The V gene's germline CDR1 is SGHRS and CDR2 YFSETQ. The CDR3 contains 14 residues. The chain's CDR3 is CASSLENSEETQYF.

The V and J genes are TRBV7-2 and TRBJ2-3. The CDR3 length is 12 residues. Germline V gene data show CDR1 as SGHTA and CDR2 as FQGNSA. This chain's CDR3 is CASSFETDTQYF.

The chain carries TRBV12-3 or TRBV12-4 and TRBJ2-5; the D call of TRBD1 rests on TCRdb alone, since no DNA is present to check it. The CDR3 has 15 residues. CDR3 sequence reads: CASTPEWKEQETQYF.

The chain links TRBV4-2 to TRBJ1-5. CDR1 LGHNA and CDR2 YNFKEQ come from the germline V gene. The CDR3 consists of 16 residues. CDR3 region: CASSPQEDGSNQPQHF.

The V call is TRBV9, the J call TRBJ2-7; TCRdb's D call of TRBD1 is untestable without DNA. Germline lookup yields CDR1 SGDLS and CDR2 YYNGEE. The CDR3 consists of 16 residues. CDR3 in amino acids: CASSASSGTPTYEQYF.

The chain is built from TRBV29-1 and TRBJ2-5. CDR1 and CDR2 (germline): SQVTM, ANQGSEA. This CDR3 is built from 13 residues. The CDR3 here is CSVDYEEEETQYF.